This TCR beta chain was captured by sequencing in a study of Ad26.COV2.S vaccination and SARS-CoV-2 variants. Treatment: 15 to 20 received Ad26.COV2.S at low or high dose, single or two shots; several received placebo; per-sample allocation not given. The investigators took samples on day 63 after the first vaccine or placebo injection. An Ad26 vector that expressed Wuhan-strain SARS-CoV-2 spike constituted the vaccine. To note about this clone: Its antigen is still unknown.

Study results and limitations: There was reportedly substantial breadth in spike-specific CD8+ and CD4+ T cell responses after vaccination.

Germline assignment: CDR1 LNHNV and CDR2 YYDKDF (reference sequence). Trimming shortened V by 3 bases and J by 0 bases, and 12 bases separated the two germline ends. This CDR3 is built from 16 residues. Sequencing was performed with immunoSEQ multiplex PCR; in TCRdb, only in-frame clones are kept and a portion is missing. The sample records roughly 450,000 clones, more than 80% being singletons. The source of this sequence is a person between 18 and 65 years old who received the Ad26.COV2.S COVID-19 vaccine or a placebo. The source was peripheral blood, collected in a trial of Ad26.COV2.S vaccine versus placebo. The chain is built from TRBV15 and TRBJ1-3, with unresolved D. Written as DNA, the CDR3 is TGTGCCACCAGCAGTGCGATCGGAGCCTCTGGAAACACCATATATTTT. Its protein product is CATSSAIGASGNTIYF.